What follows describes a single TCR beta chain. Antigen: not known. V shed 4 bases, J shed 1 base, and the junction held 7 bases outside the gene matches. The germline gives CDR1 MDHEN, CDR2 SYDVKM. This CDR3 has 17 amino acids. 60 Vbeta and 13 Jbeta primers were used in PCR. Data came from immunoSEQ multiplex PCR; TCRdb stores just in-frame clones and leaves some out. The sample shows roughly 150,000 clones, around four fifths of them seen only once. This sample is drawn from a study of cytomegalovirus exposure and HLA in healthy donors. General observations from the study: According to a later analysis, most TCR beta chains associated with CMV appeared HLA-restricted.

The sample comprised PBMCs. The origin of this receptor is a man under 40 in good health and CMV-seronegative. V and J are TRBV28 and TRBJ2-1; 10 nucleotides match TRBD1. The CDR3: CASSSRDRGRSYNEQFF. The CDR3 nucleotides are TGTGCCAGCAGTTCACGGGACAGGGGCCGGTCCTACAATGAGCAGTTCTTC.